The 27 T cell receptor beta chains in this list originate from one sample, sequenced in a study of regulatory T cells in long-lasting Graves disease. Time point denoted: newly diagnosed GD, antithyroid drugs for less than 3 months. Following extraction of RNA from PBMCs, that RNA was used to make the TCR library. Building the TCR beta libraries relied on iRepertoire HTBI primers, and CDR3 regions underwent Arm-PCR. TCRdb re-analysed the multiplex PCR reads in MiXCR, keeping a single row per CDR3 protein. The profile covers 350,000 to 500,000 distinct CDR3 sequences, with 14% appearing a single time and about 15% taken by the ten largest. This same sample was also part of a study on T cells in Graves' hyperthyroidism and ophthalmopathy.

The source material was peripheral blood mononuclear cells (PBMCs), sampled at new diagnosis, from a patient treated with antithyroid drugs. The source is a woman in her forties or fifties with Graves disease.

The chain combines TRBV28 with TRBJ2-4; 15 bases map to TRBD2. The CDR3 covers 18 residues. The germline CDR1 and CDR2 sequences are MDHEN and SYDVKM. The ends lost 6 bases at V and 1 base at J; junction bases unmatched: 7. CDR3 sequence reads: CASSPGLAGGWAKNIQYF. The CDR3 coding sequence is TGTGCCAGCAGCCCGGGACTAGCGGGAGGTTGGGCCAAAAACATTCAGTACTTC.

This clonotype was seen a handful of times. The chain recombines TRBV7-9 with TRBJ2-3, with a possible D match to TRBD1 (6 bases). V dropped 3 bases and J dropped 1 base, with 14 bases sitting between them. The CDR3 consists of 16 residues. The V gene's germline CDR1 is SEHNR and CDR2 FQNEAQ (reference sequence). Here the CDR3 reads CASSFFIRQGTDTQYF. CDR3 nucleotides: TGTGCCAGCAGCTTTTTTATCCGACAGGGCACAGATACGCAGTATTTT.

This clonotype showed up many times. The rearrangement uses TRBV30 and TRBJ2-7; 12 nucleotides line up with TRBD2. CDR3 length: 17 amino acids. Trimming took 0 bases from V and 3 from J; bases not matched to a gene: 9. Germline values: CDR1 GTSNPN, CDR2 SVGIG (reference sequence). The CDR3 region has the DNA TGTGCCTGGAGTGTACCCCCCGGACTAGCGGGACACTACGAGCAGTACTTC. It is translated as CAWSVPPGLAGHYEQYF. The full variable domain, its missing parts supplied by reference TRBV30 and TRBJ2-7, is SQTIHQWPATLVQPVGSPLSLECTVEGTSNPNLYWYRQAAGRGLQLLFYSVGIGQISSEVPQNLSASRPQDRQFILSSKKLLLSDSGFYLCAWSVPPGLAGHYEQYFGPGTRLTVT.

CDR3 DNA sequence: TGTGCCAGCAGTTACTCAGCGGAAACTCAAGAGACCCAGTACTTC. It encodes CASSYSAETQETQYF. This rearrangement joins TRBV6-2 or TRBV6-3 to TRBJ2-5; D is possibly TRBD2 (5 bases). The V end lost 0 bases, the J end lost 2 bases, and 10 bases lay between the germline ends. The germline V gene has CDR1 MNHEY and CDR2 SVGEGT. The CDR3 totals 15 residues.

At least ten counts were recorded for this clonotype. The gene calls are TRBV28 and TRBJ2-7, with TRBD2 identical over 7 bases. This CDR3 is 16 amino acids long. With V trimmed by 4 bases and J by 6 bases, 15 bases remained unmatched. The germline V gene has CDR1 MDHEN and CDR2 SYDVKM. The CDR3 nucleotides are TGTGCCAGCAGTTCCTTCGGGGGGAGTCCGAGGGCCGAGCAGTACTTC. Protein sequence: CASSSFGGSPRAEQYF.

This clonotype occurred many times. The CDR3, as DNA: TGTGCCAGCAGCTTGGCTCGACTAAGCAGGGGGTATAGCAATCAGCCCCAGCATTTT. The encoded protein is CASSLARLSRGYSNQPQHF. The chain carries TRBV11-2 and TRBJ1-5; 7 bases align to TRBD1. V was clipped by 3 bases and J by 0 bases; unmatched bases: 14. This CDR3 spans 19 amino acids. The germline V gene encodes CDR1 SGHAT and CDR2 FQNNGV. Filled out from reference TRBV11-2 and TRBJ1-5, the complete variable domain reads EAGVAQSPRYKIIEKRQSVAFWCNPISGHATLYWYQQILGQGPKLLIQFQNNGVVDDSQLPKDRFSAERLKGVDSTLKIQPAKLEDSAVYLCASSLARLSRGYSNQPQHFGDGTRLSIL.

This clonotype was seen ten or more times. The DNA of the CDR3 is TGTGCCTGGAGTGTACTAGTCACCTACGAGCAGTACTTC. Translating gives CAWSVLVTYEQYF. V gene TRBV30 combines with J gene TRBJ2-7; TRBD2 might be the D (5 bases). Germline lookup yields CDR1 GTSNPN and CDR2 SVGIG (reference sequence). CDR3 length: 13 residues. V lost 0 bases and J 2 bases, leaving 8 bases between the germline ends.

This sequence joins TRBV6-1 and TRBJ2-2; possibly TRBD2 for D (6 bases). This CDR3 is built from 15 residues. Germline CDR1 is MNHNS and CDR2 is SASEGT. V was trimmed by 6 bases and J by 5 bases, leaving 16 bases between them. CDR3 region: CASSSGLLVTGELFF. The CDR3 nucleotides read TGTGCCAGCAGCTCGGGACTCCTCGTGACCGGGGAGCTGTTTTTT.

As regards this clonotype: An end of the junction differs from the germline gene, which may be a read error. The rearrangement links TRBV7-9 to TRBJ2-5, with D possibly matching TRBD2 (6 bases). CDR1 is SEHNR and CDR2 is FQNEAQ in the germline V gene (reference sequence). This CDR3 region has 18 residues. This CDR3 reads CASSSGWALGGTQEIQYF. CDR3 nucleotides: TGTGCCAGCAGCTCAGGCTGGGCGCTCGGCGGGACCCAAGAGATCCAGTACTTC.

The chain uses TRBV19 and TRBJ2-6; D gene unclear. V was shortened by 6 bases and J by 0 bases, with 12 bases between the two germline ends. CDR1 LNHDA and CDR2 SQIVND come from the germline V gene (reference sequence). This CDR3 is built from 16 residues. The CDR3 DNA follows: TGTGCCAGTAGCGTCAGAGTCCGCTCTGGGGCCAACGTCCTGACTTTC. It translates to CASSVRVRSGANVLTF.

This sequence joins TRBV7-8 and TRBJ1-5; D might be TRBD1 (5 bases). Deletions cut 2 bases from V and 0 bases from J, with 11 bases between. CDR3 length: 16 residues. Germline CDR1 reads SGHVS; CDR2 reads FQNEAQ. In DNA form, the CDR3 reads TGTGCCAGCAGCTTACCGGGGCCTTATAGCAATCAGCCCCAGCATTTT. Its protein is CASSLPGPYSNQPQHF.

This chain connects TRBV4-1 to TRBJ2-7; unclear D gene. Trimming stripped 0 bases from V and 0 bases from J, with 9 bases between. This CDR3 comprises 15 residues. Germline CDR1 and CDR2: MGHRA and YSYEKL. CDR3 in amino acids: CASSQEQDASYEQYF. The CDR3 region has the DNA TGCGCCAGCAGCCAAGAGCAGGACGCCTCCTACGAGCAGTACTTC.

This clonotype came up many times. This sequence joins TRBV20-1 and TRBJ2-3; D uncertain. The CDR3 length is 16 residues. V dropped 0 bases and J dropped 1 base, with 14 bases sitting between them. CDR1 and CDR2 (germline): DFQATT, SNEGSKA (reference sequence). DNA for the CDR3: TGCAGTGCTAGAGATTCTACCCGGCGGCGCACAGATACGCAGTATTTT. Protein product: CSARDSTRRRTDTQYF.

This clonotype was picked up many times. The chain combines TRBV5-1 with TRBJ1-1; possibly TRBD1 for D (5 bases). CDR1 and CDR2 from the germline V gene are SGHRS and YFSETQ. The V end lost 2 bases, the J end lost 8 bases, and 16 bases lay between the germline ends. This CDR3 comprises 14 residues. The CDR3: CASSLRSDSPEAFF. CDR3 DNA sequence: TGCGCCAGCAGCTTACGGTCCGACAGTCCCGAAGCTTTCTTT.

Comment on this clonotype: It may be a read error: a sequence one base away is much more abundant. Here the CDR3 omits its conserved ending phenylalanine or tryptophan, so a read error is the likely source. The CDR3 nucleotides are TGCGCCAGCAGCGAGCGACTAGCGGGACGACAAGAGACCCAGTACTGC. This codes for CASSERLAGRQETQYC. The chain recombines TRBV5-1 with TRBJ2-5; the match to TRBD2 covers 11 bases. The length of the CDR3 is 16 residues. CDR1 and CDR2 (germline): SGHRS, YFSETQ. The V and J ends lost 4 bases and 2 bases, in that order; junction bases with no gene match: 7.

Many counts were recorded for this clonotype. The V gene is TRBV24-1, the J gene TRBJ2-5; 7 bases agree with TRBD1. There are 14 residues in the CDR3. V was clipped by 4 bases and J by 1 base; unmatched bases: 2. From germline, CDR1 is KGHDR and CDR2 SFDVKD. The CDR3 spells CATSDWDSQETQYF. CDR3 nucleotides: TGTGCCACCAGTGACTGGGACAGCCAAGAGACCCAGTACTTC.

Ten or more counts support this clonotype. This rearrangement joins TRBV24-1 to TRBJ2-3; a possible D gene is TRBD2 (5 bases). This CDR3 contains 16 residues. V gave up 2 bases and J gave up 2 bases, with 13 bases separating them. In germline, CDR1 is KGHDR, CDR2 SFDVKD. Here the CDR3 DNA reads TGTGCCACCAGTGATTGGGGAGTGGATACCACAGATACGCAGTATTTT. It codes for CATSDWGVDTTDTQYF.

Points on this clonotype: This is likely a read error, given that the CDR3 carries no conserved phenylalanine or tryptophan at its end. The chain is built from TRBV19 and TRBJ2-1, with 11 positions matching TRBD2. J was trimmed by 12 bases and V by 6 bases; bases with no gene match: 13. Germline assignment: CDR1 LNHDA and CDR2 SQIVND (reference sequence). This CDR3 is built from 15 residues. CDR3 in amino acids: CASRSGLAAYGGQFL. CDR3 bases: TGTGCCAGTAGGTCGGGACTAGCGGCCTATGGGGGGCAGTTCCTC.

This clonotype was counted many times. The rearrangement uses TRBV28 and TRBJ2-7; 13 bases align to TRBD2. CDR3 size: 19 residues. V was clipped by 6 bases and J by 4 bases; unmatched bases: 18. Germline loops: CDR1 MDHEN, CDR2 SYDVKM. CDR3 protein: CASSSWGLAGIITIYEQYF. CDR3 nucleotides: TGTGCCAGCAGCTCCTGGGGACTAGCGGGGATCATAACCATATACGAGCAGTACTTC.

In regard to this clonotype: At one end, the junction sequence differs from germline, possibly due to a read error. V gene TRBV12-3 or TRBV12-4 combines with J gene TRBJ2-5; TRBD2 matches at 13 bases. The CDR3 runs 15 residues. This CDR3 is CASSLPGLAGETQYF. For the CDR3, the DNA is TGTGCCAGTAGTTTGCCGGGACTAGCGGGGGAGACCCAGTACTTC.

J is TRBJ1-2 and V is TRBV11-2; D is unresolved. This CDR3 has 14 amino acids. Trimming took 2 bases from V and 4 from J, leaving 11 bases between them. Germline V lookup: CDR1 SGHAT, CDR2 FQNNGV. CDR3 sequence (DNA): TGTGCCAGCAGCTTAACCGACGGGCCCTATGGCTACACCTTC. Translation gives CASSLTDGPYGYTF.

Many counts were recorded for this clonotype. This rearrangement joins TRBV6-1 to TRBJ2-2; possibly TRBD1 for D (7 bases). The CDR3 spans 15 residues. The germline V gene has CDR1 MNHNS and CDR2 SASEGT. V was shortened by 5 bases and J by 7 bases, with 17 bases between the two germline ends. The chain's CDR3 is CASSLDREVVGELFF. CDR3 DNA sequence: TGTGCCAGCAGTCTCGACAGGGAGGTGGTCGGGGAGCTGTTTTTT.

This clonotype has ten or more counts. The chain joins TRBV29-1 to TRBJ2-7; 9 bases map to TRBD2. Per germline, CDR1 SQVTM and CDR2 ANQGSEA. The J segment lost 5 bases and the V segment lost 6 bases, leaving 14 bases of the junction unmatched. The length of the CDR3 is 15 residues. CDR3 bases: TGCAGCGTGGCACTGGGCGGGAGGGCCGGTAACGAGCAGTACTTC. Protein product: CSVALGGRAGNEQYF.

In its sample, this clonotype was seen many times. The gene calls are TRBV5-1 and TRBJ1-3; D not certain. Trimming stripped 4 bases from V and 0 bases from J, with 8 bases between. CDR1 SGHRS and CDR2 YFSETQ come from the germline V gene. This CDR3 has 14 amino acids. The CDR3 spells CASSMDGSGNTIYF. The CDR3 region has the DNA TGCGCCAGCAGCATGGACGGCTCTGGAAACACCATATATTTT.

This chain uses TRBV5-1 with TRBJ2-2; 13 bases match TRBD2. Germline CDR1 reads SGHRS; CDR2 reads YFSETQ. The length of the CDR3 is 16 residues. V lost 9 bases to trimming and J lost 5 bases; unmatched junction nucleotides: 10. CDR3 protein: CATRSPGLAGTGELFF. In DNA, the CDR3 is TGCGCCACCCGGAGCCCGGGACTAGCGGGAACCGGGGAGCTGTTTTTT.

Many counts were recorded for this clonotype. The chain joins TRBV7-3 to TRBJ2-2; 13 positions match TRBD2. Unmatched junction bases numbered 1, after V lost 0 bases and J lost 0 bases. CDR3 length: 18 amino acids. Germline CDR1 reads SGHTA; CDR2 reads FQGTGA. CDR3 region: CASSLTGLAGTNTGELFF. DNA of the CDR3: TGTGCCAGCAGCTTAACGGGACTAGCGGGAACGAACACCGGGGAGCTGTTTTTT.

This clonotype has at least ten counts. This chain links TRBV5-1 with TRBJ2-1; TRBD1 is a possible D gene (6 bases). The CDR3 consists of 14 residues. Looked up from germline, CDR1 is SGHRS and CDR2 is YFSETQ. V lost 4 bases and J lost 7, with 15 bases in between. The CDR3 here is CASSEGEAWNEQFF. DNA of the CDR3: TGCGCCAGCAGCGAGGGGGAAGCTTGGAATGAGCAGTTCTTC.